The clone carrying this T cell receptor beta chain occurred many times. Its antigen is not known. These data come from a study of early T cells in non-severe SARS-CoV-2 infection. Looking at the study overall: Sequencing used unsorted whole-blood bulk RNA, so chains lack pairing.

The germline V gene has CDR1 SGHAT and CDR2 FQNNGV. Losses at the gene ends were 0 bases for V and 5 bases for J; bases not matched to a gene: 12. The CDR3 consists of 17 residues. Researchers tagged individual cDNA molecules with unique molecular identifiers. TCRdb used MiXCR to reprocess the 5' RACE reads, holding one entry per CDR3 protein. The sample has 35,000 or so distinct CDR3 sequences; about 4.7% are singletons. Study conclusions and caveats: Matching results from VDJdb favored anti-spike CD8 responses, leaving private and CD4 specificities undetected.

Sequencing was carried out using whole blood. The V call is TRBV11-2, the J call TRBJ2-5, with 7 bases aligning to TRBD2. This TCR came from an adult who was a healthcare worker with PCR-confirmed SARS-CoV-2 infection or an uninfected control (not recorded which). The CDR3 reads CASSLDRTRLAGETQYF. The CDR3 DNA reads as TGTGCCAGCAGCTTAGATCGGACCAGACTAGCAGGGGAGACCCAGTACTTC.